This TCR beta chain was documented in a study of human T cells and chemical hapten exposure (dated by TCRdb to the early 2020s). In the study overall: For sensitization, 2% DPC in acetone was applied to a roughly 2 cm by roughly 2 cm area of upper inner arm skin. Weekly therapeutic DPC doses were additionally applied to the scalp of patients throughout the roughly 22-week study period. Patch testing on the upper back used Finn chambers containing 0.01% DPC, with scoring done after 6 days according to International Contact Dermatitis Research Group standards. Alopecia areata with under or over 50% scalp involvement, alopecia totalis and alopecia universalis were represented in the patient cohort, which was mostly female. The libraries were sequenced as a pool, and the TCR yield per sample differed mostly because of small variations in library volumes within the pool. This study followed changes in the peripheral blood TCR repertoire in vivo during primary and secondary sensitization of alopecia patients to the hapten diphenylcyclopropenone (DPC). Patient blood was sampled pre-sensitization (week 0) and at 2, 6 and about 24 weeks after DPC sensitization. Blood for TCR sequencing was provided by twenty-nine alopecia patients at one to four time points (pre-sensitization, 2, 6 and 24 weeks). Study-wide findings and limitations: DPC sensitization did not change how many TCRs were above 1 in 1000 frequency, and no evidence was found of alterations in global repertoire structure. Patch test score was positively correlated with the number of PT1 expanded TCRs, with significance at thresholds 8, 16 and 32 but not at 4. Because every patient had alopecia, a presumed autoimmune disease, the patients' immune response might differ from that of healthy individuals. After repeated subsampling, changes were observed in the strength of the expansion versus patch-test correlation and in the threshold at which the correlation became significant. Significantly more large CDR3 similarity clusters were formed by expanded TCRs than by pre-sensitization or healthy control sets, consistent with antigen-driven responses.

This clonotype was counted between two and nine times. Its antigen remains undetermined. Base qualities are not recorded, but no much larger clone differs from it by a single base. According to the study, the label for this sample's time point signals: patch test 2, 6 weeks after DPC sensitization. The treatment or condition label corresponds to: therapeutic diphenylcyclopropenone sensitization with weekly scalp DPC. At each patch-test visit, blood was drawn before the patch test was applied. Patients were considered eligible if aged 18 to 70, diagnosed with alopecia and deemed suitable for DPC therapy, and patients were excluded if pregnant. Unfractionated whole blood was collected in Tempus Blood RNA tubes, and total RNA was extracted from that blood. Receptors were amplified or captured by RACE. The sample was run on a NextSeq 500. During library preparation, unique molecular identifiers were attached to individual cDNA molecules so that TCRs could be counted in a quantitative, reproducible way. For every blood RNA sample, sequencing covered both the TCR alpha and TCR beta chains. The original pipeline was this. A median of about 100,000 TCRs per sample was observed, with a range of about 23,224 to 750,000. V, J and CDR3 annotation of the TCR reads was performed with the Decombinator software suite. To make PS versus PT1 abundance plots, every sample was subsampled to the same number of TCRs (28,000). Expanded TCRs were defined as absent before sensitization and observed at least eight times at the 2-week time point. TCRdb passed the public sequencing reads through fastp at Q25 and MiXCR, retaining productive beta sequences. Merged by CDR3 protein, the rows form single entries marked with the most common genes and DNA. The V and J calls come from TCRdb's annotation, not from the publication. The sample profile shows about 78,000 distinct CDR3 sequences; 8.5% to 9% of them were found once. Of the sample, around 3% falls within the top ten clones.

V is cut by 0 bases and J by 1 base, and the space between the germline ends is 13 bases. CDR1 SGHTA and CDR2 FQGNSA were looked up in the germline V gene. The CDR3 measures 17 amino acids from cysteine to phenylalanine. CDR3 DNA is the only sequence kept; it has 51 bases, read in frame from the first base. This clonotype originated in a woman between 50 and 59 years old with alopecia areata. Some clones in this sample may be carry-over from other donors' samples. The chain joins TRBV7-2 to TRBJ1-3; no D gene call is confident. Sequenced here: whole blood, sampled in connection with sensitization to the hapten diphenylcyclopropenone (DPC). The CDR3 protein is CASSLARGQLSGNTIYF. The nucleotide sequence is TGTGCCAGCAGCTTAGCGAGAGGCCAGCTTTCTGGAAACACCATATATTTT.